A selection of T cell receptor beta chains follows, all from one sample in a study of blood T cell repertoires in COVID-19. The protocol was immunoSEQ multiplex PCR, while the TCRdb copy is restricted to in-frame clones and leaves out a portion. The sample records roughly 360,000 clones, roughly 80% being singletons. What was sequenced was peripheral blood. These receptors originate from a human donor with acute or convalescent COVID-19. The donor label of this sample is uncertain. Each CDR3 is given with its conserved first and last residue. The order of the fields is clone size, D gene, J gene, V gene, CDR3 DNA, CDR3 protein. The D gene is left open where the match is weak. Clone size is shown for a subset of rows, as once, few, many or a class of expanded clone.

abundance: NA; d_gene: TRBD2; j_gene: TRBJ2-1; v_gene: TRBV3-1/TRBV3-2; CDR3nt: TGTGCCAGCAGAAATAAAGGGTGGCGGGGGGGAATTTATGAGCAGTTCTTC; CDR3aa: CASRNKGWRGGIYEQFF
abundance: NA; d_gene: TRBD2; j_gene: TRBJ2-2; v_gene: TRBV5-1; CDR3nt: TGCGCCAGCAGCTTGGGACTAGCGGTGAACACCGGGGAGCTGTTTTTT; CDR3aa: CASSLGLAVNTGELFF
abundance: NA; d_gene: TRBD1; j_gene: TRBJ1-1; v_gene: TRBV19; CDR3nt: TGTGCCAGCAAAACCGGGACAGTTTCGAACACTGAAGCTTTCTTT; CDR3aa: CASKTGTVSNTEAFF
abundance: NA; d_gene: TRBD1; j_gene: TRBJ1-1; v_gene: TRBV3-1/TRBV3-2; CDR3nt: TGTGCCAGCACCAATCACAGGGGGAACACTGAAGCTTTCTTT; CDR3aa: CASTNHRGNTEAFF
abundance: NA; d_gene: TRBD2; j_gene: TRBJ2-3; v_gene: TRBV28; CDR3nt: TGTGCCAGCAGTTCCCACTGGGTAGCGGGGATCACAGATACGCAGTATTTT; CDR3aa: CASSSHWVAGITDTQYF
abundance: NA; d_gene: TRBD2; j_gene: TRBJ2-1; v_gene: TRBV3-1/TRBV3-2; CDR3nt: TGTGCCAGCAGTCCGACTAGCGGGGGTTTGGAGCAGTTCTTC; CDR3aa: CASSPTSGGLEQFF
abundance: NA; d_gene: NA; j_gene: TRBJ1-5; v_gene: TRBV5-1; CDR3nt: TGCGCCAGCAGCTTGGACAGCCCCAATCAGCCCCAGCATTTT; CDR3aa: CASSLDSPNQPQHF
abundance: NA; d_gene: NA; j_gene: TRBJ1-2; v_gene: TRBV29-1; CDR3nt: TGCAGCGTTGAAAATAGGGAGCTTGGCTACACCTTC; CDR3aa: CSVENRELGYTF
abundance: NA; d_gene: TRBD2; j_gene: TRBJ2-2; v_gene: TRBV4-2; CDR3nt: TGTGCCAGCAGCCACCGGACTAGCGGGAGCTCTGCCACCGGGGAGCTGTTTTTT; CDR3aa: CASSHRTSGSSATGELFF
abundance: NA; d_gene: TRBD2; j_gene: TRBJ2-7; v_gene: TRBV3-1/TRBV3-2; CDR3nt: TGTGCCAGCAGCCAAGATAGGGTGGGAGGGTCCTACGAGCAGTACTTC; CDR3aa: CASSQDRVGGSYEQYF
abundance: few; d_gene: NA; j_gene: TRBJ2-7; v_gene: TRBV5-4; CDR3nt: TGTGCCAGCAGCCGTACAGGAGCATACTCCTACGAGCAGTACTTC; CDR3aa: CASSRTGAYSYEQYF
abundance: once; d_gene: NA; j_gene: TRBJ1-2; v_gene: TRBV29-1; CDR3nt: TGCAGCGTTCGGGACTCCACTACCGCTAACTATGGCTACACCTTC; CDR3aa: CSVRDSTTANYGYTF
abundance: NA; d_gene: TRBD2; j_gene: TRBJ2-1; v_gene: TRBV5-1; CDR3nt: TGCGCCAGCAGCTTGGGAGCGGGAGGGCCTGCTAGTGAGCAGTTCTTC; CDR3aa: CASSLGAGGPASEQFF
abundance: NA; d_gene: NA; j_gene: TRBJ1-1; v_gene: TRBV9; CDR3nt: TGTGCCAGCAGCGTTATTGGCGGAAACACTGAAGCTTTCTTT; CDR3aa: CASSVIGGNTEAFF
abundance: once; d_gene: TRBD1; j_gene: TRBJ1-4; v_gene: TRBV2; CDR3nt: TGTGCCAGCAGTGAGCCAGGGGGGAAAGGTGAAAAACTGTTTTTT; CDR3aa: CASSEPGGKGEKLFF
abundance: few; d_gene: NA; j_gene: TRBJ1-2; v_gene: TRBV30; CDR3nt: TGTGCCTGGAGTATCGAAAGAAGGGGAGGCTACACCTTC; CDR3aa: CAWSIERRGGYTF
abundance: NA; d_gene: NA; j_gene: TRBJ2-1; v_gene: TRBV6-6; CDR3nt: TGTGCCAGCAGTTATCTCTCTGGCGGTTCCTACAATGAGCAGTTCTTC; CDR3aa: CASSYLSGGSYNEQFF
abundance: NA; d_gene: NA; j_gene: TRBJ1-4; v_gene: TRBV5-1; CDR3nt: TGCGCCAGCAGACGGGCAGCGGAAAATGAAAAACTGTTTTTT; CDR3aa: CASRRAAENEKLFF
abundance: NA; d_gene: TRBD1; j_gene: TRBJ1-2; v_gene: TRBV4-2; CDR3nt: TGTGCCAGCAGCCGTCAGGGGACAGAAGATGGCTACACCTTC; CDR3aa: CASSRQGTEDGYTF
abundance: NA; d_gene: NA; j_gene: TRBJ2-3; v_gene: TRBV11-2; CDR3nt: TGTGCCAGCAGCCCAGACACAGATACGCAGTATTTT; CDR3aa: CASSPDTDTQYF
abundance: NA; d_gene: TRBD1; j_gene: TRBJ1-2; v_gene: TRBV5-5; CDR3nt: TGTGCCAGCAGCTTGGAGGGGACAGGGGGTAATGGCTACACCTTC; CDR3aa: CASSLEGTGGNGYTF
abundance: NA; d_gene: NA; j_gene: TRBJ1-6; v_gene: TRBV5-5; CDR3nt: TGTGCCAGCAGTATATCCCGGGGGACCTATAATTCACCCCTCCACTTT; CDR3aa: CASSISRGTYNSPLHF
abundance: NA; d_gene: NA; j_gene: TRBJ2-1; v_gene: TRBV10-3; CDR3nt: TGTGCCATCAGTGAGACGACTTACAATGAGCAGTTCTTC; CDR3aa: CAISETTYNEQFF
abundance: NA; d_gene: NA; j_gene: TRBJ1-1; v_gene: TRBV6-1; CDR3nt: TGTGCCAGCAGTGAAATGCGGGGGGGAGCTTTCTTT; CDR3aa: CASSEMRGGAFF
abundance: once; d_gene: NA; j_gene: TRBJ1-1; v_gene: TRBV7-2; CDR3nt: TGTGCCAGCAGCAAGAGAATGAACACTGAAGCTTTCTTT; CDR3aa: CASSKRMNTEAFF
abundance: NA; d_gene: NA; j_gene: TRBJ1-3; v_gene: TRBV29-1; CDR3nt: TGCAGCGTCTTACTAGGGTCGACTGGAAACACCATATATTTT; CDR3aa: CSVLLGSTGNTIYF
abundance: NA; d_gene: TRBD1; j_gene: TRBJ1-2; v_gene: TRBV18; CDR3nt: TGTGCCAGCTCACCCCCCTTAGGGGGCGCGGATAAAAACTATGGCTACACCTTC; CDR3aa: CASSPPLGGADKNYGYTF
abundance: few; d_gene: NA; j_gene: TRBJ1-5; v_gene: TRBV12-3/TRBV12-4; CDR3nt: TGTGCCAGCAGTTTTTCATTCGGGCCCCAGCATTTT; CDR3aa: CASSFSFGPQHF
abundance: NA; d_gene: TRBD1; j_gene: TRBJ2-1; v_gene: TRBV4-1; CDR3nt: TGCGCCAGCAGCCAAGATGGGACAGGGGCATCCTACAATGAGCAGTTCTTC; CDR3aa: CASSQDGTGASYNEQFF
abundance: NA; d_gene: NA; j_gene: TRBJ1-6; v_gene: TRBV18; CDR3nt: TGTGCCAGCTCATTCGGGAGCTCCTATAATTCACCCCTCCACTTT; CDR3aa: CASSFGSSYNSPLHF
abundance: NA; d_gene: NA; j_gene: TRBJ1-1; v_gene: TRBV7-9; CDR3nt: TGTGCCAGCAGCTTAGTTATGGGGGCGCTTAGGGTGAACACTGAAGCTTTCTTT; CDR3aa: CASSLVMGALRVNTEAFF
abundance: NA; d_gene: NA; j_gene: TRBJ1-1; v_gene: TRBV28; CDR3nt: TGTGCCTGCTCAGCAACAGTGACTATGAACACTGAAGCTTTCTTT; CDR3aa: CACSATVTMNTEAFF
abundance: NA; d_gene: NA; j_gene: TRBJ1-1; v_gene: TRBV30; CDR3nt: TGTGCCTGGAGTAGGGGGTACACTGAAGCTTTCTTT; CDR3aa: CAWSRGYTEAFF
abundance: few; d_gene: TRBD1; j_gene: TRBJ2-1; v_gene: TRBV7-6; CDR3nt: TGTGCCAGCAGCTTAAAAACAGGGGTTTCCAATGAGCAGTTCTTC; CDR3aa: CASSLKTGVSNEQFF
abundance: NA; d_gene: NA; j_gene: TRBJ2-5; v_gene: TRBV19; CDR3nt: TGTGCCAGTAGCACGGACGGGGAAGAGACCCAGTACTTC; CDR3aa: CASSTDGEETQYF
abundance: NA; d_gene: NA; j_gene: TRBJ1-5; v_gene: TRBV28; CDR3nt: TGTGCCAGCAGGTTGAGGGGGAGCGGTAGCAATCAGCCCCAGCATTTT; CDR3aa: CASRLRGSGSNQPQHF
abundance: NA; d_gene: NA; j_gene: TRBJ2-6; v_gene: TRBV29-1; CDR3nt: TGCAGCGTTGCAGGCAGGGAAGTGATCTCTGGGGCCAACGTCCTGACTTTC; CDR3aa: CSVAGREVISGANVLTF
abundance: many; d_gene: TRBD1; j_gene: TRBJ1-1; v_gene: TRBV29-1; CDR3nt: TGCAGCGTGTCAGGGGGTCGGGGGAACACTGAAGCTTTCTTT; CDR3aa: CSVSGGRGNTEAFF
abundance: NA; d_gene: TRBD1; j_gene: TRBJ1-1; v_gene: TRBV6-2/TRBV6-3; CDR3nt: TGTGCCAGCAGCCAAGACAGGGCTGAAGCTTTCTTT; CDR3aa: CASSQDRAEAFF
abundance: NA; d_gene: NA; j_gene: TRBJ1-1; v_gene: TRBV5-5; CDR3nt: TGTGCCAGCAGCTTTAGACCGACAGAGGACACTGAAGCTTTCTTT; CDR3aa: CASSFRPTEDTEAFF
abundance: NA; d_gene: NA; j_gene: TRBJ1-1; v_gene: TRBV5-1; CDR3nt: TGCGCCAGCAGCTTGTTTCCGACAGGCGAGATCATGAACACTGAAGCTTTCTTT; CDR3aa: CASSLFPTGEIMNTEAFF
abundance: NA; d_gene: NA; j_gene: TRBJ1-6; v_gene: TRBV28; CDR3nt: TGTGCCAGCAGCCCGGACACCAATTCACCCCTCCACTTT; CDR3aa: CASSPDTNSPLHF
abundance: NA; d_gene: TRBD1; j_gene: TRBJ1-1; v_gene: TRBV11-2; CDR3nt: TGTGCCAGCAGCCCGCCGGGACAGGGGGCAGCAAGCACTGAAGCTTTCTTT; CDR3aa: CASSPPGQGAASTEAFF
abundance: NA; d_gene: TRBD2; j_gene: TRBJ2-7; v_gene: TRBV27; CDR3nt: TGTGCCAGCTCCCGATACGGGACTAGCGGCTCCTACGAGCAGTACTTC; CDR3aa: CASSRYGTSGSYEQYF
abundance: NA; d_gene: TRBD1; j_gene: TRBJ1-2; v_gene: TRBV30; CDR3nt: TGTGCCTGGACTCCACAGGGGGCATTCTACTATGGCTACACCTTC; CDR3aa: CAWTPQGAFYYGYTF
abundance: NA; d_gene: TRBD1; j_gene: TRBJ2-5; v_gene: TRBV10-2; CDR3nt: TGCGCCAGCACCGCTACAGGGGGCCCCCAGTACTTC; CDR3aa: CASTATGGPQYF
abundance: NA; d_gene: TRBD1; j_gene: TRBJ1-5; v_gene: TRBV6-6; CDR3nt: TGTGCCAGCAGTTACGTAGGGACAGTCAATCAGCCCCAGCATTTT; CDR3aa: CASSYVGTVNQPQHF
abundance: NA; d_gene: NA; j_gene: TRBJ2-7; v_gene: TRBV6-5; CDR3nt: TGTGCCAGCAGTTACGGGGGCGTTACCTACGAGCAGTACTTC; CDR3aa: CASSYGGVTYEQYF
abundance: few; d_gene: TRBD2; j_gene: TRBJ2-7; v_gene: TRBV6-5; CDR3nt: TGTGCCAGCGGAAGCGGGGGGAGCTCCTACGAGCAGTACTTC; CDR3aa: CASGSGGSSYEQYF
abundance: once; d_gene: NA; j_gene: TRBJ2-7; v_gene: TRBV10-2; CDR3nt: TGCGCCAGCCTACAACCGACGGGTTCCTACGAGCAGTACTTC; CDR3aa: CASLQPTGSYEQYF
abundance: NA; d_gene: TRBD2; j_gene: TRBJ2-7; v_gene: TRBV7-9; CDR3nt: TGTGCCAGCAGCCGGGACTACTCCTACGAGCAGTACTTC; CDR3aa: CASSRDYSYEQYF
abundance: few; d_gene: TRBD2; j_gene: TRBJ2-1; v_gene: TRBV29-1; CDR3nt: TGCAGCGCCCCCCTAGCGGGGGATTACAATGAGCAGTTCTTC; CDR3aa: CSAPLAGDYNEQFF
abundance: NA; d_gene: NA; j_gene: TRBJ1-5; v_gene: TRBV6-5; CDR3nt: TGTGCCAGCAGTTACTCCTCAGGTTTGAGACAGCCCCAGCATTTT; CDR3aa: CASSYSSGLRQPQHF
abundance: NA; d_gene: TRBD1; j_gene: TRBJ1-1; v_gene: TRBV9; CDR3nt: TGTGCCAGCAGCGACAGGGGCGCGAACACTGAAGCTTTCTTT; CDR3aa: CASSDRGANTEAFF
abundance: NA; d_gene: NA; j_gene: TRBJ1-4; v_gene: TRBV18; CDR3nt: TGTGCCAGCTCACACGGTTACGATAATGAAAAACTGTTTTTT; CDR3aa: CASSHGYDNEKLFF
abundance: NA; d_gene: NA; j_gene: TRBJ1-2; v_gene: TRBV12-5; CDR3nt: TGTGCTAGTGGCCCCCTCCGGGACAACTCAGACAACTATGGCTACACCTTC; CDR3aa: CASGPLRDNSDNYGYTF